This TCR beta chain was identified during a study of molecular identifiers for immune sequencing clone quantification. Study-wide results and limits: Sizes of clones that are highly expanded could be underestimated (if identical TCR molecules share a barcode).

This clonotype was found many times. Its specificity is unknown. CDR1 MGHRA and CDR2 YSYEKL come from the germline V gene. The CDR3 length is 17 residues. Trimming cost V 4 bases and J 3 bases; bases outside gene matches: 15. Methods described previously, with TCR primers listed, were used for bulk TCR libraries. TCRdb fed the PCR reads into MiXCR, producing one record per CDR3 protein. The sample comprises about half a million distinct CDR3 sequences, 20% to 25% of which are singletons, and about 0.78% rests with the top ten. Based on a CD8+CD4-CCR7+CD45RA+ profile, naive CD8 T cells were sorted. What was sequenced was naive CD8+ T cells from blood, with Jurkat cell RNA spiked in. Subset indicated: FACS-sorted CD8+CD4-CCR7+CD45RA+ naive T cells. V is TRBV4-1 and J is TRBJ2-7, with 7 bases aligning to TRBD2. The TCR originated in a human donor in good health. Some libraries in this study had Jurkat cell RNA spiked in. CDR3 in DNA: TGCGCCAGCAGCCTTAACCAGGGAGGGATGTCTGGCTACGAGCAGTACTTC. It codes for CASSLNQGGMSGYEQYF.